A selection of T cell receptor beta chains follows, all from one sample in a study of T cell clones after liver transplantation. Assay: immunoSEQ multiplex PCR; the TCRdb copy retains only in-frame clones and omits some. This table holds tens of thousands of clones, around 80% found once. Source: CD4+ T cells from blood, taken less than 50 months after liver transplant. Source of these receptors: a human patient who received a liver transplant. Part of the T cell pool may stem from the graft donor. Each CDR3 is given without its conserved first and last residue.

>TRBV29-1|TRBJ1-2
SVKVQGSAYGYT
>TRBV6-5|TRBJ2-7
ASSSDRGGTYEQY
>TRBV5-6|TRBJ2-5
ASRRGRVETQY
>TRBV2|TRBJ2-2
ASRRGATRNTGELF
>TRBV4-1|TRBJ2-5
ASSQDSRGFETQY
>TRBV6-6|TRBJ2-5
ASSFQGETQY
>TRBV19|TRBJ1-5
ASSMGRQPQH
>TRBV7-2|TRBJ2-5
ASSQTSGAETQY
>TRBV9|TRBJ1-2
ASSVAGYGCT
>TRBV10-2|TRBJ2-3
ASSGTSTTDTQY
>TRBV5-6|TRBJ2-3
ASSTLAGGPDTQY
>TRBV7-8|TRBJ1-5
ASSLAPGGSNQPQH
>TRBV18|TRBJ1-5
ASSEQENQPQH
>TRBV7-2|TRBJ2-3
ASSLGLARPSTDTQY
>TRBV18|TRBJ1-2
ASSPVANYGYT
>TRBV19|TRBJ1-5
ASNPYSNQPQH